This TCR beta chain appears in the sequencing data of a study of Graves' ophthalmopathy and Graves' hyperthyroidism. Study-wide results and caveats: The model predicted progression of ophthalmopathy with a sensitivity of more than 60%, and its specificity was around 72%. Classification of ophthalmopathy versus stable hyperthyroidism by a 13-signature model yielded about 90% sensitivity and approximately 79% specificity.

Germline V CDR1 and CDR2: SNHLY, FYNNEI. Between the trimmed V and J ends, which lost 6 bases and 1 base, there was a span of 24 bases. The CDR3 has 18 amino acids. No donor had other autoimmune disease, uncontrolled infection, pregnancy or lactation. Diagnoses were established from clinical symptoms, serum thyroxine, TRAb, thyroid ultrasound and orbital computed tomography. TCR beta CDR3 amplification used RNA transcripts. The authors performed first-round RT-PCR with HTBI primers and then a second-round multiplex PCR. TCRdb called the multiplex PCR reads again in MiXCR, with one record for every CDR3 protein. The sample contains about 550,000 distinct CDR3 sequences, about 35% of which appear only once. In its sample, this clonotype was seen many times. Its antigen is as yet unknown.

The V call is TRBV2, the J call TRBJ1-2; the D gene is possibly TRBD1 (6 bases). This sequence originates from an adult man with Graves' hyperthyroidism. The source material was peripheral blood or thyroid tissue (not recorded which). The CDR3 is CASSPSRDTYPFNYGYTF. CDR3 bases: TGTGCCAGCAGCCCATCCCGGGACACTTACCCGTTTAACTATGGCTACACCTTC.